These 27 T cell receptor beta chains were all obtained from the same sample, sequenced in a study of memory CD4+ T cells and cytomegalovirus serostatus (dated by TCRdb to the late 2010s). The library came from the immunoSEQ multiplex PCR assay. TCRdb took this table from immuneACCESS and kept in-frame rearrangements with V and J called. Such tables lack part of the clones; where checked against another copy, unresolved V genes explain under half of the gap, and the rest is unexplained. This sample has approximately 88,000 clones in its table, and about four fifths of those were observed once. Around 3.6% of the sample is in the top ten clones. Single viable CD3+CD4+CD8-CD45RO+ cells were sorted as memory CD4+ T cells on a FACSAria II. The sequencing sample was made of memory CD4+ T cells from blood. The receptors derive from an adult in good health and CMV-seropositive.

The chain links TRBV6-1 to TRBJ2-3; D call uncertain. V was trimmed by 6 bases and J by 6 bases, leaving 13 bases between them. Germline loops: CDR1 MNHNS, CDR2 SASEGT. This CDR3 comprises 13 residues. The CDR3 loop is CASSRRLLDTQYF. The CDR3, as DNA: TGTGCCAGCAGCCGGCGCCTTTTGGATACGCAGTATTTT.

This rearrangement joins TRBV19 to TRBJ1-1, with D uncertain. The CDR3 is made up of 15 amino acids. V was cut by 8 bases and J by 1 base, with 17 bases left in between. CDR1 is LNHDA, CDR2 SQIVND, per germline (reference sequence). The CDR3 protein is CASYFGGSSNTEAFF. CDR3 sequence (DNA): TGTGCCAGTTATTTTGGCGGCAGTTCGAACACTGAAGCTTTCTTT.

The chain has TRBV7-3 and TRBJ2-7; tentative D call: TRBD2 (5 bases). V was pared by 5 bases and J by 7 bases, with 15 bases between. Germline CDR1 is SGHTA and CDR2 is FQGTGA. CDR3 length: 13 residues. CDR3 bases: TGTGCCAGCAGCACGGACTGGATCGGGGAGCAGTACTTC. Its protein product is CASSTDWIGEQYF.

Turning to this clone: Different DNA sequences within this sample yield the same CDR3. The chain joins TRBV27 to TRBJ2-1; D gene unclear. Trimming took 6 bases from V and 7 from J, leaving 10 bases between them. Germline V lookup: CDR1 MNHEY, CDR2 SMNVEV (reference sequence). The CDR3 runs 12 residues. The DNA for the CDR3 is TGTGCCAGCAGGCTTAATCTGAATGAGCAGTTCTTC. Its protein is CASRLNLNEQFF.

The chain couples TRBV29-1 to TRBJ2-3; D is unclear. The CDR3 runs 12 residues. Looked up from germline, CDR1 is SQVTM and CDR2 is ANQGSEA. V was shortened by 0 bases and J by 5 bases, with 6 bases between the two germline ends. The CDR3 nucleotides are TGCAGCGTTGAAGAGGGCATAGATACGCAGTATTTT. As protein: CSVEEGIDTQYF.

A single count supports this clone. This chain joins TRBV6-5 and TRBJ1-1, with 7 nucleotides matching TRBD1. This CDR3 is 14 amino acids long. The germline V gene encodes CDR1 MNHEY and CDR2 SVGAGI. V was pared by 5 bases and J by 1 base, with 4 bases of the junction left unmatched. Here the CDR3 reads CASSQQGPNTEAFF. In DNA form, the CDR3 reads TGTGCCAGCAGTCAACAGGGGCCGAACACTGAAGCTTTCTTT.

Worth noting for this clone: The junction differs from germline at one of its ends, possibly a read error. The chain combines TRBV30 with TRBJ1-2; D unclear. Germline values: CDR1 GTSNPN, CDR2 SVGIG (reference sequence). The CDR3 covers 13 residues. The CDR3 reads CAWSVMGIRTRSF. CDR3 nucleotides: TGTGCCTGGAGTGTTATGGGGATACGAACCAGGTCCTTC.

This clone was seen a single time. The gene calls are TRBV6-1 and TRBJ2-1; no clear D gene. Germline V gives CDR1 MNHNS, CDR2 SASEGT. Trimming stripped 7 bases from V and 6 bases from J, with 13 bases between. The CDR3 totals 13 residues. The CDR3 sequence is CASIHFLGNEQFF. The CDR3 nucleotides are TGTGCCAGCATCCATTTCCTTGGCAATGAGCAGTTCTTC.

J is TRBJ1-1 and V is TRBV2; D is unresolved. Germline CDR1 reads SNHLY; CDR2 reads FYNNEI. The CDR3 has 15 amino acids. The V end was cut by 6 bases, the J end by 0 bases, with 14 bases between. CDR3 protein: CASSQSQLMNTEAFF. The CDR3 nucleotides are TGTGCCAGCAGCCAGAGTCAGCTGATGAACACTGAAGCTTTCTTT.

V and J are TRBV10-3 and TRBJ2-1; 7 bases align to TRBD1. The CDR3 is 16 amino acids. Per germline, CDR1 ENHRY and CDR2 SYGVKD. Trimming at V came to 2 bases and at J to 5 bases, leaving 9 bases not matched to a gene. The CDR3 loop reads CAISERPGQWDNEQFF. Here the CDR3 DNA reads TGTGCCATCAGTGAGAGGCCGGGACAGTGGGACAATGAGCAGTTCTTC.

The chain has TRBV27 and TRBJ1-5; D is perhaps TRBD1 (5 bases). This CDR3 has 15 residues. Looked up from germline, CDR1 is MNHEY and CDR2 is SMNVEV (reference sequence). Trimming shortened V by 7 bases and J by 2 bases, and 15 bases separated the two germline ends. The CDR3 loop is CASTLRAGGNQPQHF. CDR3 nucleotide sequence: TGTGCCAGCACACTCAGGGCTGGGGGCAATCAGCCCCAGCATTTT.

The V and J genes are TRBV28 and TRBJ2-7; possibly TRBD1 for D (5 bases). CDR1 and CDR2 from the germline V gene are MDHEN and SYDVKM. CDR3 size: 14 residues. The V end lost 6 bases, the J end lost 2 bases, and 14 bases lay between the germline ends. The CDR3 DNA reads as TGTGCCAGCAGCCCAGGCAGGGTCGCCTACGAGCAGTACTTC. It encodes CASSPGRVAYEQYF.

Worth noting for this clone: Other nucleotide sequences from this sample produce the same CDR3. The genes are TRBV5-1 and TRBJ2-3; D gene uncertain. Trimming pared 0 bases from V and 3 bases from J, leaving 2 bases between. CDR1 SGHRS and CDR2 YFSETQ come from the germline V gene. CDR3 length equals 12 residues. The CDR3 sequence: CASSLVTDTQYF. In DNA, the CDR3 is TGCGCCAGCAGCTTGGTAACAGATACGCAGTATTTT.

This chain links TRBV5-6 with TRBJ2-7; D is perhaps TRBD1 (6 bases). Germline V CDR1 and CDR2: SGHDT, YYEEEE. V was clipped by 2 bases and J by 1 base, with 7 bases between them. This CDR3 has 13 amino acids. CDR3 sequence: CASSLQGSYEQYF. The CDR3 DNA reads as TGTGCCAGCAGCTTACAGGGATCCTACGAGCAGTACTTC.

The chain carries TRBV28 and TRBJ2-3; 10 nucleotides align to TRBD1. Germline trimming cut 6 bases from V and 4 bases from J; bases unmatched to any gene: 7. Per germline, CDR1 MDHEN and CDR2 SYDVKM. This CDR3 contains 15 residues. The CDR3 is CASSERGQGADTQYF. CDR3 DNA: TGTGCCAGCAGCGAACGAGGACAGGGGGCAGATACGCAGTATTTT.

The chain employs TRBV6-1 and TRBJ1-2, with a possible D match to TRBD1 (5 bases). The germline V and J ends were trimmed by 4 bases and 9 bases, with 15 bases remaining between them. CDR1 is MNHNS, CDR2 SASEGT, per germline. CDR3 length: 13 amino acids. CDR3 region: CASSGAGWVSYTF. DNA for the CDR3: TGTGCCAGCAGTGGGGCAGGGTGGGTTAGCTACACCTTC.

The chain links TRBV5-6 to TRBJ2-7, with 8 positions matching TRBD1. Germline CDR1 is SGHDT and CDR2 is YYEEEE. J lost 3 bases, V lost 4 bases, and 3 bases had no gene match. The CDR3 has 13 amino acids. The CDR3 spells CASSPTGDYEQYF. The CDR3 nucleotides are TGTGCCAGCAGCCCGACAGGGGACTACGAGCAGTACTTC. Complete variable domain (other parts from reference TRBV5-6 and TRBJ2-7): DAGVTQSPTHLIKTRGQQVTLRCSPKSGHDTVSWYQQALGQGPQFIFQYYEEEERQRGNFPDRFSGHQFPNYSSELNVNALLLGDSALYLCASSPTGDYEQYFGPGTRLTVT.

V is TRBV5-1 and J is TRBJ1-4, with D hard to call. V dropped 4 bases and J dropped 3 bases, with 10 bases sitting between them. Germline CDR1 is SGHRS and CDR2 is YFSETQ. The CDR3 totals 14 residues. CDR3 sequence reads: CASSVTQANEKLFF. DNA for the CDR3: TGCGCCAGCAGCGTAACCCAGGCTAATGAAAAACTGTTTTTT.

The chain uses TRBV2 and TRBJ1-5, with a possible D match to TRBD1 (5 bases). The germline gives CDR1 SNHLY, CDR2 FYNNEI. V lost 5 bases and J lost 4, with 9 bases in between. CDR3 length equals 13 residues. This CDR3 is CASSTPGNQPQHF. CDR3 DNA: TGTGCCAGCAGTACCCCAGGGAATCAGCCCCAGCATTTT.

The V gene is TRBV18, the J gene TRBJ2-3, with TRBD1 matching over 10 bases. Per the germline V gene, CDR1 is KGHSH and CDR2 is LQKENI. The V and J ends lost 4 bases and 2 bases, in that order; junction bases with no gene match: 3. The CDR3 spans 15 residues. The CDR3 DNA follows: TGTGCCAGCTCACACGGACAGGGGGACACAGATACGCAGTATTTT. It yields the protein CASSHGQGDTDTQYF.

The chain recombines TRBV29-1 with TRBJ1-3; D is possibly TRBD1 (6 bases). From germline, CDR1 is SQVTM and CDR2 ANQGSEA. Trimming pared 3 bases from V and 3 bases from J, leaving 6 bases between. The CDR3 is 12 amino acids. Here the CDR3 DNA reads TGCAGCGTTGACAGGGGTGGAAACACCATATATTTT. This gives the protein CSVDRGGNTIYF. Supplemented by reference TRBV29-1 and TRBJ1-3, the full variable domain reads SAVISQKPSRDICQRGTSLTIQCQVDSQVTMMFWYRQQPGQSLTLIATANQGSEATYESGFVIDKFPISRPNLTFSTLTVSNMSPEDSSIYLCSVDRGGNTIYFGEGSWLTVV.

The CDR3 DNA is TGTGCCAGCAGTCCCCAGGGGACCGGGGAGCTGTTTTTT. It specifies CASSPQGTGELFF. The chain is built from TRBV7-3 and TRBJ2-2; weak D call: TRBD1 (6 bases). V lost 6 bases to trimming and J lost 5 bases, with 10 bases between them. The length of the CDR3 is 13 residues. Germline assignment: CDR1 SGHTA and CDR2 FQGTGA.

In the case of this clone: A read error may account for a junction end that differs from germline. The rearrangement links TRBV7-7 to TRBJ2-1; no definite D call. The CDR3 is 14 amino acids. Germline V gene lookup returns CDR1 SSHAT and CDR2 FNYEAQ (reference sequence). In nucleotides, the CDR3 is TGTGCTAGCAGCTTAAGTGGGAACTACAATGAGCAGTTCTTC. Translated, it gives CASSLSGNYNEQFF.

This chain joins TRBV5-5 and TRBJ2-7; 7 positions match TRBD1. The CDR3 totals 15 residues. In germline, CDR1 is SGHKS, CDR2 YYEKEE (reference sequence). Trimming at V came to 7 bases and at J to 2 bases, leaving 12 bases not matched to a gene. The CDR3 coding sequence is TGTGCCAGCTCTCCGGGTTGGGACAGAACCTACGAGCAGTACTTC. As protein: CASSPGWDRTYEQYF. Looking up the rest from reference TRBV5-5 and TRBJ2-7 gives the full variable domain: DAGVTQSPTHLIKTRGQQVTLRCSPISGHKSVSWYQQVLGQGPQFIFQYYEKEERGRGNFPDRFSARQFPNYSSELNVNALLLGDSALYLCASSPGWDRTYEQYFGPGTRLTVT.

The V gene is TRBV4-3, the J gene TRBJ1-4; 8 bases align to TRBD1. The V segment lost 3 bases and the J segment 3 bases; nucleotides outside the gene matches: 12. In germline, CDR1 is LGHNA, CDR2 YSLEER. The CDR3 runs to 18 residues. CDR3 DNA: TGCGCCAGCAGCCAGGCTGGACAGGGAAGAGTTGCTAATGAAAAACTGTTTTTT. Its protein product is CASSQAGQGRVANEKLFF.

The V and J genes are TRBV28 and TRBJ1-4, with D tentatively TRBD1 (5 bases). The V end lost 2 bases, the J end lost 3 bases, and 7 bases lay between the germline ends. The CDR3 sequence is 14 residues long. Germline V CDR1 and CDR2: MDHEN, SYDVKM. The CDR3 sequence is CASSLRQPNEKLFF. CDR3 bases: TGTGCCAGCAGTTTACGACAGCCTAATGAAAAACTGTTTTTT.

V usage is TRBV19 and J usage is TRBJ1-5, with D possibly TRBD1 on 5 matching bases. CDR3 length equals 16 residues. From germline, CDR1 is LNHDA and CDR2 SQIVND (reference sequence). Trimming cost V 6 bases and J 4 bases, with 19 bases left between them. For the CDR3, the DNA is TGTGCCAGTAGAATATTGGGGGGACGCGTAAATCAGCCCCAGCATTTT. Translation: CASRILGGRVNQPQHF. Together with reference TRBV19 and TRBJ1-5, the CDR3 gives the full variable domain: DGGITQSPKYLFRKEGQNVTLSCEQNLNHDAMYWYRQDPGQGLRLIYYSQIVNDFQKGDIAEGYSVSREKKESFPLTVTSAQKNPTAFYLCASRILGGRVNQPQHFGDGTRLSIL.